These T cell receptor beta chains were read from a single sample in a study of blood T cell repertoires in COVID-19. TCRdb keeps only in-frame clones here, not all; method: immunoSEQ multiplex PCR. The sample consists of about 46,000 clones, about 87% of them appearing once. Material for sequencing was peripheral blood. These receptors were collected from a human donor in a cohort sampled during active COVID-19. CDR3s include the opening cysteine and the closing phenylalanine or tryptophan. Each record gives: D gene, V gene, J gene, clone size, CDR3 DNA, CDR3 protein. The D gene is left open where the match is weak. Clone size, where shown, is once, few, many, or a class for clones that have expanded.

D: .; V: TRBV7-8; J: TRBJ2-7; size: .; DNA: TGTGCCAGCAAGGACAGCCCATACTTCACCTACGAGCAGTACTTC; CDR3: CASKDSPYFTYEQYF
D: .; V: TRBV18; J: TRBJ2-7; size: .; DNA: TGTGCCAGCTCCGGGACATTTCCCTACGAGCAGTACTTC; CDR3: CASSGTFPYEQYF
D: TRBD1; V: TRBV7-9; J: TRBJ1-2; size: .; DNA: TGTGCCAGCAGCGCGAATCCGGGACAGAATTATGGCTACACCTTC; CDR3: CASSANPGQNYGYTF
D: TRBD1; V: TRBV7-3; J: TRBJ1-2; size: .; DNA: TGTGCCAGCAGCTTCGGACAGGGAGACGGCTACACCTTC; CDR3: CASSFGQGDGYTF
D: TRBD1; V: TRBV6-6; J: TRBJ1-1; size: .; DNA: TGTGCCAGCACCCCCGGGGACAGTGAAGCTTTCTTT; CDR3: CASTPGDSEAFF
D: TRBD1; V: TRBV27; J: TRBJ1-5; size: .; DNA: TGTGCCAGCAGTTCACGGACAGGGGGCCAGCCCCAGCATTTT; CDR3: CASSSRTGGQPQHF
D: .; V: TRBV25-1; J: TRBJ1-1; size: .; DNA: TGTGCCAGCAGCTCGACAGGGAACACTGAAGCTTTCTTT; CDR3: CASSSTGNTEAFF
D: TRBD2; V: TRBV12-3/TRBV12-4; J: TRBJ2-2; size: once; DNA: TGTGCCAGTAGGGCGGGGGACGGAGGGGAGCTGTTTTTT; CDR3: CASRAGDGGELFF
D: .; V: TRBV10-1; J: TRBJ1-3; size: once; DNA: TGCGCCAGCAGTGATGGTGGTTTACTCTCTGGAAACACCATATATTTT; CDR3: CASSDGGLLSGNTIYF
D: TRBD2; V: TRBV18; J: TRBJ2-1; size: few; DNA: TGTGCCAGCTCCCAGCGGGAGTTCCACAATGAGCAGTTCTTC; CDR3: CASSQREFHNEQFF
D: TRBD2; V: TRBV9; J: TRBJ2-7; size: few; DNA: TGTGCCAGCAGCCCAGGTGTGGGCGGGGGTACCTACGAGCAGTACTTC; CDR3: CASSPGVGGGTYEQYF
D: .; V: TRBV7-2; J: TRBJ1-3; size: .; DNA: TGTGCCAGCGCGAGTAGCTCTGGAAACACCATATATTTT; CDR3: CASASSSGNTIYF
D: TRBD2; V: TRBV4-3; J: TRBJ2-1; size: .; DNA: TGCGCCAGCAGCCAAGAAATAGCGGGGGCCCATAATGAGCAGTTCTTC; CDR3: CASSQEIAGAHNEQFF
D: .; V: TRBV6-6; J: TRBJ2-6; size: .; DNA: TGTGCCAGCAGTCCCCAGGGTACTGGGGCCAACGTCCTGACTTTC; CDR3: CASSPQGTGANVLTF
D: .; V: TRBV5-6; J: TRBJ2-7; size: .; DNA: TGTGCCAGCAGCTTAACAGGGCGACTCCGGGATTCCTCCTACGAGCAGTACTTC; CDR3: CASSLTGRLRDSSYEQYF
D: TRBD1; V: TRBV6-5; J: TRBJ1-2; size: few; DNA: TGTGCCAGCAGTTACGATCGACAGGGCAGTGGCTACACCTTC; CDR3: CASSYDRQGSGYTF
D: .; V: TRBV5-1; J: TRBJ1-2; size: once; DNA: TGCGCCAGCAGCCTTGGACAGCTGAACTATGGCTACACCTTC; CDR3: CASSLGQLNYGYTF
D: .; V: TRBV5-5; J: TRBJ1-2; size: .; DNA: TGTGCCAGCAGCTTGGGTGATTTTGCCCCAGTCTATGGCTACACCTTC; CDR3: CASSLGDFAPVYGYTF
D: TRBD1; V: TRBV7-9; J: TRBJ2-7; size: .; DNA: TGTGCCAGCAGCCCGGGGGACAGGGCCGAGCAGTACTTC; CDR3: CASSPGDRAEQYF
D: TRBD2; V: TRBV10-1; J: TRBJ2-7; size: .; DNA: TGCGCCAGCAGTGTCCTAGCGGGAGTGTCGTCCGAGCAGTACTTC; CDR3: CASSVLAGVSSEQYF
D: TRBD2; V: TRBV27; J: TRBJ2-7; size: .; DNA: TGTGCCAGCAGTTCCTCCTTTCCGGGACTAGCGCCTTCCTACGAGCAGTACTTC; CDR3: CASSSSFPGLAPSYEQYF
D: TRBD1; V: TRBV19; J: TRBJ2-7; size: .; DNA: TGTGCCAGTAGTATAGGACAGGGTGTCTCCTACGAGCAGTACTTC; CDR3: CASSIGQGVSYEQYF
D: TRBD2; V: TRBV2; J: TRBJ2-7; size: .; DNA: TGTGCCAGCAAAGGGAGCAGCGGGAGTTACGAGCAGTACTTC; CDR3: CASKGSSGSYEQYF
D: TRBD2; V: TRBV10-1; J: TRBJ2-1; size: .; DNA: TGCGCCAGCAGTCCAGTGACTAGCGGGACATACAATGAGCAGTTCTTC; CDR3: CASSPVTSGTYNEQFF
D: .; V: TRBV30; J: TRBJ2-1; size: .; DNA: TGTGCCTGGAGTGAGTCCCAGGGGGAGCAGTTCTTC; CDR3: CAWSESQGEQFF
D: TRBD1; V: TRBV6-6; J: TRBJ1-1; size: .; DNA: TGTGCCAGCAGTTACTCGGGACAGGGGGAAGCTTTCTTT; CDR3: CASSYSGQGEAFF
D: TRBD1; V: TRBV4-1; J: TRBJ1-1; size: .; DNA: TGCGCCAGCAGCCAAGGACCGGGCAGGGGGACTGAAGCTTTCTTT; CDR3: CASSQGPGRGTEAFF
D: .; V: TRBV9; J: TRBJ1-2; size: .; DNA: TGTGCCAGCAGCGTAAGCCAGGGGATGGATGGCTACACCTTC; CDR3: CASSVSQGMDGYTF
D: .; V: TRBV20-1; J: TRBJ1-1; size: .; DNA: TGCAGTGCTAGTGAGAGGGTGAACACTGAAGCTTTCTTT; CDR3: CSASERVNTEAFF
D: .; V: TRBV4-1; J: TRBJ1-1; size: .; DNA: TGCGCCAGCAGCCTAGGGGCAAGGAACACTGAAGCTTTCTTT; CDR3: CASSLGARNTEAFF
D: .; V: TRBV19; J: TRBJ2-1; size: .; DNA: TGTGCCAGTAGTATCAGCGGAAACTACAATGAGCAGTTCTTC; CDR3: CASSISGNYNEQFF
D: .; V: TRBV4-2; J: TRBJ2-7; size: .; DNA: TGTGCCAGCAGCCAAGAGGACCGGGGCTCCTACGAGCAGTACTTC; CDR3: CASSQEDRGSYEQYF
D: TRBD2; V: TRBV4-2; J: TRBJ2-3; size: .; DNA: TGTGCCAGCAGCTCCCGGGGCGGGGGGGTCGAAGATACGCAGTATTTT; CDR3: CASSSRGGGVEDTQYF
D: TRBD1; V: TRBV5-6; J: TRBJ2-5; size: .; DNA: TGTGCCAGCAGCTTGGGGGGACAGGTCCTACGCGAGACCCAGTACTTC; CDR3: CASSLGGQVLRETQYF
D: TRBD1; V: TRBV7-2; J: TRBJ2-7; size: .; DNA: TGTGCCAGCAGCTTAGCGACAGGGAATGCCTACGAGCAGTACTTC; CDR3: CASSLATGNAYEQYF
D: .; V: TRBV27; J: TRBJ2-4; size: few; DNA: TGTGCCAGCAGTTTATCCAGGACCGACCGAGCGGACATTCAGTACTTC; CDR3: CASSLSRTDRADIQYF
D: .; V: TRBV5-4; J: TRBJ2-5; size: .; DNA: TGTGCCAGCAGCTTGGTCGCAGGCACGGAGACCCAGTACTTC; CDR3: CASSLVAGTETQYF
D: .; V: TRBV12-3/TRBV12-4; J: TRBJ1-5; size: .; DNA: TGTGCCAGCAGTTTTGGCGCGGCTCAGCCCCAGCATTTT; CDR3: CASSFGAAQPQHF
D: .; V: TRBV6-5; J: TRBJ1-4; size: few; DNA: TGTGCCAGCAGCCGGACAGATCCAACTAATGAAAAACTGTTTTTT; CDR3: CASSRTDPTNEKLFF
D: .; V: TRBV6-2/TRBV6-3; J: TRBJ1-1; size: .; DNA: TGTGCCAGCAGTTACTCGAGAGGTATCATGAACACTGAAGCTTTCTTT; CDR3: CASSYSRGIMNTEAFF
D: .; V: TRBV5-4; J: TRBJ2-1; size: once; DNA: TGTGCCAGCAGCCCGGACAGCTCCCCTTACAATGAGCAGTTCTTC; CDR3: CASSPDSSPYNEQFF
D: TRBD1; V: TRBV30; J: TRBJ2-7; size: .; DNA: TGTGCCTGGAGCGGGGTCGGACAGGCTGTTTACGAGCAGTACTTC; CDR3: CAWSGVGQAVYEQYF
D: .; V: TRBV15; J: TRBJ1-2; size: .; DNA: TGTGCCACCAGCAGAGGTGGGGGCGACGCTAACTATGGCTACACCTTC; CDR3: CATSRGGGDANYGYTF
D: .; V: TRBV5-8; J: TRBJ2-5; size: .; DNA: TGTGCCAGCACCCCGGGGGTTGCCCAAGAGACCCAGTACTTC; CDR3: CASTPGVAQETQYF
D: TRBD2; V: TRBV9; J: TRBJ2-7; size: .; DNA: TGTGCCAGCAGCCCCCGACTAGCGGGAGGCTCCTACGAGCAGTACTTC; CDR3: CASSPRLAGGSYEQYF
D: .; V: TRBV3-1/TRBV3-2; J: TRBJ1-2; size: .; DNA: TGTGCCAGCAGCCAACCTGCCGGGACTAAGTATGGCTACACCTTC; CDR3: CASSQPAGTKYGYTF
D: .; V: TRBV2; J: TRBJ1-6; size: .; DNA: TGTGCCAGCAGTGACAGGGGTTATAATTCACCCCTCCACTTT; CDR3: CASSDRGYNSPLHF
D: .; V: TRBV2; J: TRBJ1-1; size: .; DNA: TGTGCCAGCATGCCTGCTTTGGGCCGGACACCTGAAGCTTTCTTT; CDR3: CASMPALGRTPEAFF
D: .; V: TRBV6-2/TRBV6-3; J: TRBJ2-7; size: .; DNA: TGTGCCAGCAGTTACTCTTCGGGGTCCGGGAACGTTTACGAGCAGTACTTC; CDR3: CASSYSSGSGNVYEQYF